What follows describes a single TCR beta chain. This clone appeared a few times. There is no known antigen for this receptor. One base away there is no much larger clone; base qualities are not given. Following the manufacturer's recommendations, the immunoSEQ kit was used to generate TCR beta libraries from genomic DNA. To prepare libraries, a first multiplex PCR with proprietary primers was run, followed by a second PCR that added unique barcodes, and a bead cleanup was done after each round. A positive control reaction and a negative control reaction, both provided in the kit, were run with every batch of samples. The final libraries were assessed on an Agilent 4200 TapeStation D1000 ScreenTape, pooled by volume, and quantified by qPCR. Sequencing was performed on an Illumina NextSeq500 with a MidOutput 150-cycle cartridge, and 156 Read1 and 15 Index1 cycles were run with kit custom primers. The pooled library was loaded at roughly 1 pM with about 20% PhiX control spiked in. The study's own analysis went as follows. Vendor-processed data were analyzed in R, and a clonotype was defined as all T cells sharing the same CDR3 nucleotide sequence. In the clone abundance analyses, frequencies in each sample were normalized to that sample's 10,000 most abundant clones. Public T cell clones, averaging fewer than five per sample, were removed before analysis. An abundance difference of at least 32-fold between compartments was the criterion for calling clonotypes tumor-enriched or baseline blood-enriched. A beta-binomial differential abundance model was used to identify clonotypes that were expanded or contracted between blood time points. Tumor-blood repertoire similarity was measured with the Baroni-Urbani and Buser coefficient, and group comparisons used two-tailed Wilcoxon tests in R. TCRdb retrieved this table from immuneACCESS and kept in-frame rearrangements only. Not all clones are present; in checked studies, unresolved V genes account for under half, and no reason is known for the remainder. The DNA gave D and trimming, while V, J and clone size come from that table. Across this sample there are about 130,000 clones, with roughly four fifths seen only once. The leading ten clones occupy 5% to 6.5% of the sample.

The entry originates in a study of radiation and T cells in renal cell carcinoma (dated by TCRdb to between 2020 and 2021). As for the study more broadly: Samples were obtained from a clinical trial, in which 15 Gy stereotactic body radiation therapy was delivered to primary renal cell carcinomas and nephrectomy was performed 4 weeks later. TCR beta sequencing covered fewer than 60 samples in total, comprising approximately 25 tumors and roughly 27 peripheral blood samples. Across all 50 or so samples, several million unique CDR3 nucleotide sequences encoding around 2,500,000 unique CDR3 amino acid sequences were identified. Here is what the overall study found, with its caveats: Because the trial had a single-armed design, the trial could not examine how radiation dose or scheduling affected the TCR repertoire. An increase in top tumor clonotypes in blood was observed from baseline to 2 weeks post-radiation, followed by contraction by 4 weeks, which was taken to suggest transient expansion of tumor-resident clones. Changes in the blood repertoire were not tracked past 4 weeks after treatment. Because pretreatment tumor biopsies were not available, the baseline intratumoral presence of clonotypes could not be determined.

The germline V gene (reference sequence) sets CDR1 to LNHDA and CDR2 to SQIVND. The junction shows trimming of 3 bases on V and 4 bases on J, and the gene matches do not reach 3 bases of it. The CDR3 numbers 15 residues from cysteine through phenylalanine. Solely the CDR3 DNA is kept, with 45 bases framed from the first base. The time point tag for this specimen amounts to: blood 2 weeks post-SBRT. The sample's treatment or condition label, decoded: 15 Gy SBRT to primary tumor, nephrectomy 4 weeks later. To track tumor-enriched clonotypes, serial peripheral blood was sampled from radiation-treated patients at baseline and at 2 weeks and 4 weeks after SBRT. Every patient's renal cell carcinoma showed clear cell pathology. The QIAamp DNA Blood Mini Kit (Qiagen) was used to prepare genomic DNA for TCR sequencing. The analyses included only samples that passed all quality control checks.

Material: blood, obtained from a patient whose treatment included radiotherapy and nephrectomy. Recombination connected TRBV19 to TRBJ1-2; 12 bases in the middle match TRBD1. The sequence derives from a man between 50 and 59 years old with renal cell carcinoma. CDR3 protein: CASSMGQGAGYGYTF. The base sequence is TGTGCCAGTAGTATGGGACAGGGGGCAGGCTATGGCTACACCTTC.